The clone carrying this T cell receptor beta chain has just one count. Its antigen is not known. These data are taken from a study of shared clonotypes between healthy human individuals. Study results and caveats: Investigators collected only blood, and repertoires in tissues likely differ.

With unsorted samples, genomic DNA was obtained from tens of millions of PBMCs. TCRdb's copy holds only in-frame clones and misses some; the assay was immunoSEQ multiplex PCR. The sample holds about 490,000 clones, roughly 78% seen once. J lost 4 bases, V lost 0 bases, and 4 bases had no gene match. Germline V gene sequence: CDR1 MDHEN, CDR2 SYDVKM. This CDR3 has 15 amino acids. The chain links TRBV28 to TRBJ1-2; the match to TRBD1 covers 8 bases. The sequencing sample was made of PBMCs. This TCR came from a woman aged 40 to 50 in good health. Some clones in this sample may be carry-over from other donors' samples. CDR3 residues: CASSLWAGGGYGYTF. CDR3 DNA sequence: TGTGCCAGCAGTTTATGGGCAGGGGGCGGCTATGGCTACACCTTC.